The 2 T cell receptor beta chains listed next were all sequenced from one sample in a study of neurological immune-mediated disorders. One entry per CDR3 protein results from TCRdb running MiXCR on the 5' RACE reads. The sample contains about 31,000 distinct CDR3 sequences, about 4% of which appear only once. Sequenced material: CD4+ T cells from blood. These receptors originate from a woman aged 40-49 years in good health.

This clonotype was seen many times. The V call is TRBV20-1, the J call TRBJ2-1; D unresolved. The CDR3 length is 14 residues. Germline CDR1 and CDR2: DFQATT and SNEGSKA (reference sequence). The germline V and J ends were trimmed by 4 bases and 0 bases, with 10 bases remaining between them. The CDR3: CSANSQLSYNEQFF. For the CDR3, the DNA is TGCAGTGCTAATTCCCAGCTCTCCTACAATGAGCAGTTCTTC.

In this sample, this clonotype turned up many times. J is TRBJ1-5 and V is TRBV3-1; 7 bases map to TRBD1. Germline lookup yields CDR1 LGHDT and CDR2 YNNKEL (reference sequence). CDR3 length equals 16 residues. V dropped 0 bases and J dropped 7; count of bases not matched to a gene: 9. The CDR3 coding sequence is TGTGCCAGCAGCCAAGAGTCTTACCAGGGGGACCAGCCCCAGCATTTT. It codes for CASSQESYQGDQPQHF.